Reported below is one TCR beta chain. The authors' processing: Reference gene primer amplification gave estimated nucleated cell counts. Using immunoSEQ multiplex PCR, the repertoire was profiled, and TCRdb retains in-frame clones only, with some absent. V and J calls and clone size are as listed in that table; D and trimming were resolved from the DNA. The data hold roughly 110,000 clones, with approximately 90% observed a single time. The data originate from a study of blood T cell repertoires in COVID-19. Study as a whole: Spain, Italy and the United States supplied samples that represented acute and convalescent COVID-19. Nucleic acid was either cDNA or gDNA, and it came from T cells, B-cell-depleted T cells, or PBMCs.

Germline assignment: CDR1 WSHSY and CDR2 SAAADI. The CDR3 is made up of 15 amino acids. The ends were cut back, 0 bases at V and 0 bases at J, with 7 bases in the middle. The chain carries TRBV10-2 and TRBJ2-3; unclear D gene. This TCR derives from a woman aged 50 to 60 with acute or convalescent COVID-19. Specimen: peripheral blood. The DNA of the CDR3 is TGCGCCAGCAGTGAGTCTCCGACTAGCACAGATACGCAGTATTTT. As protein: CASSESPTSTDTQYF.